The clone carrying this T cell receptor (beta chain) was seen once. Its antigen is undetermined. Time point given: pretreatment peripheral blood. Germline V gives CDR1 SGHTA, CDR2 FQGNSA. V was shortened by 1 base and J by 9 bases, with 15 bases between the two germline ends. The CDR3 has 14 residues. These data belong to a study of PD-L1 blockade in urothelial cancer. Study context: Patients had undergone 0 to 3 prior chemotherapy regimens. Once treatment had started, blood was analyzed at 3 weeks (second dose) and again at 6 weeks. Whole-study results and caveats: Those with durable benefit had larger increases in tumor-associated blood clones at 3 weeks.

The table came from immunoSEQ multiplex PCR; TCRdb's copy has only in-frame clones and leaves some out. The sample consists of about 55,000 clones, roughly 80% of them appearing once. The TCR was taken from a man between 65 and 80 years old with urothelial cancer. The input for sequencing was PBMCs, taken around atezolizumab (anti-PD-L1) treatment. V gene TRBV7-2 combines with J gene TRBJ2-5, with a tentative D call TRBD2 (5 bases). CDR3 protein: CASSLGRGSESQYF. The CDR3 DNA reads as TGTGCCAGCAGCTTAGGTCGCGGGTCCGAGTCCCAGTACTTC.